The rows below give T cell receptor beta chains drawn from one sample of a study of blood T cell repertoires in COVID-19. This table comes from immunoSEQ multiplex PCR, and its TCRdb copy is limited to in-frame clones, with some not included. The sample records 60,000 to 90,000 clones, around 80% being singletons. Sequenced material: peripheral blood. All receptors come from a woman in her fifties or sixties with acute or convalescent COVID-19. CDR3s include the opening cysteine and the closing phenylalanine or tryptophan. A D gene is named only where the DNA matches it firmly. Size is omitted from some rows. Given values are once, few, many or a class for expanded clones.

>TRBJ2-7|NA|TRBV2|NA
TGTGCCAGCAGCGACTGGGACTTTCTCGGGCCGGAGCAGTACTTC
CASSDWDFLGPEQYF
>TRBJ2-5|NA|TRBV11-3|NA
TGTGCCAGCAGCCTGGGGGCAGGGAACTACCAAGAGACCCAGTACTTC
CASSLGAGNYQETQYF
>TRBJ2-7|TRBD1|TRBV7-2|NA
TGTGCCAGCAGAGCATACCGCCGGGACAGGGGTTGGGACTACGAGCAGTACTTC
CASRAYRRDRGWDYEQYF
>TRBJ2-2|TRBD2|TRBV10-3|NA
TGTGCCATCAGTGAGGCGGGAGGGGAGACCGGGGAGCTGTTTTTT
CAISEAGGETGELFF
>TRBJ2-3|NA|TRBV23-1|NA
TGCGCCAGCAACCCGGGGTGGGCTGTGACATGGGAGACAGATACGCAGTATTTT
CASNPGWAVTWETDTQYF
>TRBJ1-1|NA|TRBV7-2|NA
TGTGCCAGCAGCCGTCTGAGGTACACTGAAGCTTTCTTT
CASSRLRYTEAFF
>TRBJ1-2|NA|TRBV24-1|NA
TGTGCCACCAGGACGGGTTACCGTGGCTACACCTTC
CATRTGYRGYTF
>TRBJ1-5|TRBD1|TRBV19|NA
TGTGCCAGTAGTTTCTTGGGACAGCAAGATAGCAATCAGCCCCAGCATTTT
CASSFLGQQDSNQPQHF
>TRBJ2-2|TRBD2|TRBV4-1|NA
TGCGCCAGCAGCCCAGGGACTAGTAGCACCGGGGAGCTGTTTTTT
CASSPGTSSTGELFF
>TRBJ2-5|TRBD2|TRBV2|NA
TGTGCCACCCTGCCGGGGCGGGGGGAGACCCAGTACTTC
CATLPGRGETQYF
>TRBJ2-1|TRBD2|TRBV19|NA
TGTGCCAGTCGGGGTCGATGGGCTAGCGGTAATGAGCAGTTCTTC
CASRGRWASGNEQFF
>TRBJ1-2|NA|TRBV30|NA
TGTGCCTGGAGAGAAGGGGCGGGAGGCTACACCTTC
CAWREGAGGYTF
>TRBJ2-7|TRBD2|TRBV5-4|NA
TGTGCCAGCAGCTTCGGCGGGAGGGCCTACGAGCAGTACTTC
CASSFGGRAYEQYF
>TRBJ2-7|TRBD2|TRBV6-2/TRBV6-3|NA
TGTGCCAGCAGCCCCCCCGGACTAGCGCTCCCATACGAGCAGTACTTC
CASSPPGLALPYEQYF
>TRBJ1-5|NA|TRBV6-2/TRBV6-3|once
TGTGCCAGCAGTTACTCAGACTATCAGCCCCAGCATTTT
CASSYSDYQPQHF
>TRBJ2-3|NA|TRBV7-9|NA
TGTGCCAGCAGCTTGGGTCGGGGAAGCACAGATACGCAGTATTTT
CASSLGRGSTDTQYF
>TRBJ2-3|NA|TRBV21-1|once
TGTGCCAGCAGCAAAAAGGGCGTGAGGGGGAGCACAGATACGCAGTATTTT
CASSKKGVRGSTDTQYF
>TRBJ1-2|NA|TRBV7-6|NA
TGTGCCAGCAGCTTGGAGATAGGAGCTAACTATGGCTACACCTTC
CASSLEIGANYGYTF
>TRBJ2-7|NA|TRBV6-5|once
TGTGCCACCCGGTCCTCCTACGAGCAGTACTTC
CATRSSYEQYF
>TRBJ2-3|TRBD2|TRBV27|NA
TGTGCCAGCAGTTTATGGGGGACTAGCGGGAGTCACAAATATTTT
CASSLWGTSGSHKYF
>TRBJ2-7|NA|TRBV5-1|NA
TGCGCCAGCAGCTTGGGGCACCGCAGCGACGAGCAGTACTTC
CASSLGHRSDEQYF
>TRBJ1-2|TRBD1|TRBV30|NA
TGTGCCTGCCCGGACAGGAACGGCTACACCTTC
CACPDRNGYTF
>TRBJ1-5|NA|TRBV6-6|NA
TGTGCCAGCAGCGCCTCTCGCGGTAGCAATCAGCCCCAGCATTTT
CASSASRGSNQPQHF
>TRBJ2-2|NA|TRBV11-3|NA
TGTGCCAGCAGCCCGCTATACCCCTCGAACACCGGGGAGCTGTTTTTT
CASSPLYPSNTGELFF
>TRBJ2-2|TRBD1|TRBV4-1|NA
TGCGCCAGCAGCCCGACAGGGTTGGCCGGGGAGCTGTTTTTT
CASSPTGLAGELFF
>TRBJ1-6|NA|TRBV21-1|NA
TGTGCCAGCAGCGTCGGGGGTGTCTCATCACCCCTCCACTTT
CASSVGGVSSPLHF
>TRBJ2-3|TRBD2|TRBV10-3|NA
TGTGCCATCAGAGCGGGGGCCCCCGATACGCAGTATTTT
CAIRAGAPDTQYF
>TRBJ1-5|TRBD1|TRBV15|NA
TGTGCCACCAGCAGAGAGAGGACAGGGAGCAATCAGCCCCAGCATTTT
CATSRERTGSNQPQHF
>TRBJ2-5|NA|TRBV6-6|NA
TGTGCCAGCAAACCGAAGGGGGAGACCCAGTACTTC
CASKPKGETQYF
>TRBJ1-2|NA|TRBV7-2|NA
TGTGCCAGCAGCTTACCAACAGGGCCTGACTATGGCTACACCTTC
CASSLPTGPDYGYTF
>TRBJ2-7|NA|TRBV6-5|NA
TGTGCCAGCAGTTACGACACCAAAACCTACGAGCAGTACTTC
CASSYDTKTYEQYF
>TRBJ2-7|NA|TRBV28|NA
TGTGCCAGCAGTTTAGCAGGGCCGAATATGGGGCAGTACTTC
CASSLAGPNMGQYF
>TRBJ2-1|TRBD2|TRBV18|NA
TGTGCCAGCTCACGAAATCGACTAGCGGGGGGGCGGAATAATGAGCAGTTCTTC
CASSRNRLAGGRNNEQFF
>TRBJ2-2|NA|TRBV5-4|NA
TGTGCCAGCAGTGTCGTGGCGGCTTTGGGTACCGGGGAGCTGTTTTTT
CASSVVAALGTGELFF
>TRBJ2-7|NA|TRBV6-2/TRBV6-3|NA
TGTGCCAGCAGTCTTAGGGGTCTCGGCGAGCAGTACTTC
CASSLRGLGEQYF
>TRBJ1-1|NA|TRBV10-3|NA
TGTGCCATCAGTGTGAAAGGGAGCGGCACTGAAGCTTTCTTT
CAISVKGSGTEAFF
>TRBJ2-1|NA|TRBV7-2|NA
TGTGCCAGCAGCTCACGCCGCACTGGGCTAGCATTTGGCAATGAGCAGTTCTTC
CASSSRRTGLAFGNEQFF
>TRBJ2-1|NA|TRBV23-1|NA
TGCGCCAGCAGTCCCAGGGTGGCGGAGTTCTTC
CASSPRVAEFF
>TRBJ2-7|NA|TRBV6-1|NA
TGTGCCAGCAGTGAACAGGGCGAGCAGTACTTC
CASSEQGEQYF